Listed below are T cell receptor beta chains from one sample, sequenced in a study of shared T cell receptors in the human thymus. Assay: immunoSEQ multiplex PCR; the TCRdb copy retains only in-frame clones and omits some. The sample contains roughly 700,000 clones, 85% to 90% of which appear only once. The data also belong to a second study, concerning human thymus T cells.

The material sequenced was thymocytes. All receptors come from a boy in the first two years of life with a congenital heart defect. CDR3s include the opening cysteine and the closing phenylalanine or tryptophan. The order of the fields is J gene, D gene, clone size, V gene, CDR3 DNA, CDR3 protein. The D gene is left open where the match is weak. Only some rows state a clone size, as once, few, many or a class for expanded clones.

J gene: TRBJ2-3
D gene: TRBD2
clone size: .
V gene: TRBV18
CDR3 DNA: TGTGCCAGCTCACCACGGCGGGAGGGCCGGTCAGATACGCAGTATTTT
CDR3 protein: CASSPRREGRSDTQYF

J gene: TRBJ1-2
D gene: .
clone size: .
V gene: TRBV9
CDR3 DNA: TGTGCCAGCAGCGGAACCGGACAGAACTATGGCTACACCTTC
CDR3 protein: CASSGTGQNYGYTF

J gene: TRBJ2-7
D gene: .
clone size: .
V gene: TRBV27
CDR3 DNA: TGTGCCAGCAGTTTATCGTCTGGGGCTACCTACGAGCAGTACTTC
CDR3 protein: CASSLSSGATYEQYF

J gene: TRBJ2-1
D gene: TRBD2
clone size: few
V gene: TRBV19
CDR3 DNA: TGTGCCAGTAGTGAACATGAATTGGGACTATCGAACAATGAGCAGTTCTTC
CDR3 protein: CASSEHELGLSNNEQFF

J gene: TRBJ2-7
D gene: TRBD2
clone size: .
V gene: TRBV7-9
CDR3 DNA: TGTGCCAGCAGCTTCAGTTTAGCGGGAGCCCCCGAGCAGTACTTC
CDR3 protein: CASSFSLAGAPEQYF

J gene: TRBJ2-7
D gene: .
clone size: .
V gene: TRBV21-1
CDR3 DNA: TGTGCCAGCAGCGGATTAGGGGACAGGGCCGCATTCTCCTACGAGCAGTACTTC
CDR3 protein: CASSGLGDRAAFSYEQYF

J gene: TRBJ2-7
D gene: .
clone size: .
V gene: TRBV25-1
CDR3 DNA: TGTGCCAGCAGTGGCAGGGGTTACGGGCAGTACTTC
CDR3 protein: CASSGRGYGQYF

J gene: TRBJ2-3
D gene: .
clone size: .
V gene: TRBV28
CDR3 DNA: TGTGCCAGCAGTTTAGGTCAGGGAATCCGAGATACGCAGTATTTT
CDR3 protein: CASSLGQGIRDTQYF

J gene: TRBJ2-7
D gene: TRBD1
clone size: once
V gene: TRBV27
CDR3 DNA: TGTGCCAGCAGTTCCCTGGGACAGGGCTCCTACGAGCAGTACTTC
CDR3 protein: CASSSLGQGSYEQYF

J gene: TRBJ2-7
D gene: TRBD2
clone size: .
V gene: TRBV4-3
CDR3 DNA: TGCGCCAGCAGCCAAGATATTTCTAGCGGGAGTAGTATATCCTACGAGCAGTACTTC
CDR3 protein: CASSQDISSGSSISYEQYF

J gene: TRBJ1-2
D gene: TRBD1
clone size: .
V gene: TRBV11-3
CDR3 DNA: TGTGCCAGCAGCCACGGGACAGGGAATGGCTACACCTTC
CDR3 protein: CASSHGTGNGYTF

J gene: TRBJ1-4
D gene: .
clone size: .
V gene: TRBV4-3
CDR3 DNA: TGCGCCAGCAGCCAAAGGGAGGTCAGGGACTATGAAAAACTGTTTTTT
CDR3 protein: CASSQREVRDYEKLFF

J gene: TRBJ2-3
D gene: .
clone size: .
V gene: TRBV15
CDR3 DNA: TGTGCCACCAGCAGAGATCCTACAGGGACCAGAGATCTTGATACGCAGTATTTT
CDR3 protein: CATSRDPTGTRDLDTQYF

J gene: TRBJ2-4
D gene: TRBD2
clone size: .
V gene: TRBV28
CDR3 DNA: TGTGCCAGCAGTAGACTAGCGGACAAATTAGCCAAAAACATTCAGTACTTC
CDR3 protein: CASSRLADKLAKNIQYF

J gene: TRBJ1-3
D gene: .
clone size: .
V gene: TRBV18
CDR3 DNA: TGTGCCAGCTCACCACCGGGACTGGGCTCTGGAAACACCATATATTTT
CDR3 protein: CASSPPGLGSGNTIYF

J gene: TRBJ2-3
D gene: .
clone size: .
V gene: TRBV5-1
CDR3 DNA: TGCGCCAGCAGATCGCGACAGGATTATTCCCCGAACACAGATACGCAGTATTTT
CDR3 protein: CASRSRQDYSPNTDTQYF

J gene: TRBJ2-7
D gene: .
clone size: .
V gene: TRBV11-2
CDR3 DNA: TGTGCCAGCAGCTTATCTCAGGCCGTCCTATCCGAGCAGTACTTC
CDR3 protein: CASSLSQAVLSEQYF

J gene: TRBJ2-7
D gene: TRBD1
clone size: .
V gene: TRBV27
CDR3 DNA: TGTGCCAGCAGCCAGCTGGGGACAGGGGGCTCCTACGAGCAGTACTTC
CDR3 protein: CASSQLGTGGSYEQYF

J gene: TRBJ2-5
D gene: TRBD2
clone size: .
V gene: TRBV7-6
CDR3 DNA: TGTGCCAGCAGCCCGGGACTAGCGGAAGAGACCCAGTACTTC
CDR3 protein: CASSPGLAEETQYF

J gene: TRBJ2-1
D gene: TRBD2
clone size: .
V gene: TRBV4-1
CDR3 DNA: TGCGCCAGCAGCCAAGCGGGAGCGGGGGACAATGAGCAGTTCTTC
CDR3 protein: CASSQAGAGDNEQFF